What follows are 21 T cell receptor beta chains derived from one specimen sequenced in a study of regulatory T cells in long-lasting Graves disease. Documented time point: newly diagnosed GD, antithyroid drugs for less than 3 months. Generation of the TCR library employed RNA extracted from PBMCs. In building TCR beta libraries, iRepertoire HTBI primers were used together with Arm-PCR of CDR3 regions. TCRdb reprocessed the multiplex PCR reads with MiXCR, giving one entry per CDR3 protein. The table shows around 250,000 distinct CDR3 sequences, with 20% to 25% occurring only once. The sample was peripheral blood mononuclear cells (PBMCs), taken at new diagnosis, from a patient treated with antithyroid drugs. These receptors were collected from a female donor with Graves disease.

This sequence joins TRBV24-1 and TRBJ1-1; D unresolved. The CDR3 extends over 14 amino acids. Germline CDR1 and CDR2: KGHDR and SFDVKD. With 4 bases removed from V and 4 bases from J, the gap between germline ends came to 12 bases. The CDR3 DNA reads TGTGCCACCAGTGACCCTTCGTCGTCCACTGAAGCTTTCTTT. Translating it yields CATSDPSSSTEAFF.

This clonotype was recorded many times. This chain connects TRBV7-2 to TRBJ1-1; unclear D gene. Per the germline V gene, CDR1 is SGHTA and CDR2 is FQGNSA. The CDR3 sequence is 14 residues long. Deletions cut 1 base from V and 3 bases from J, with 9 bases between. CDR3 in amino acids: CASSLVQHYTEAFF. CDR3 sequence (DNA): TGTGCCAGCAGCTTAGTACAGCATTACACTGAAGCTTTCTTT.

The chain joins TRBV19 to TRBJ1-5; no definite D call. Germline V CDR1 and CDR2: LNHDA, SQIVND (reference sequence). The CDR3 totals 14 residues. The V end was cut by 4 bases, the J end by 3 bases, with 10 bases between. The CDR3 protein is CASSNQVNNQPQHF. In nucleotides, the CDR3 is TGTGCCAGTAGTAATCAGGTGAACAATCAGCCCCAGCATTTT.

The chain links TRBV24-1 to TRBJ2-3; 10 positions agree with TRBD2. Germline CDR1 reads KGHDR; CDR2 reads SFDVKD. V was clipped by 11 bases and J by 2 bases; unmatched bases: 3. The CDR3 totals 13 residues. The CDR3 nucleotides are TGTGCCATCGGACTAGCGGACACAGATACGCAGTATTTT. Translated: CAIGLADTDTQYF.

V and J are TRBV10-1 and TRBJ2-1; D is perhaps TRBD1 (5 bases). Germline V gives CDR1 WNHNN, CDR2 SYGVQD (reference sequence). Trimming removed 5 bases at V and 6 bases at J, with 8 bases between. CDR3 length: 12 amino acids. CDR3: CASSQGFNEQFF. The CDR3 DNA is TGCGCCAGCAGTCAGGGATTCAATGAGCAGTTCTTC.

A remark on this clonotype: A read error is possible here, since a much larger clone lies one base away. As the CDR3 is not closed by the conserved phenylalanine or tryptophan, this likely results from a read error. V and J are TRBV2 and TRBJ1-1; TRBD1 aligns across 9 bases. Trimming at V came to 6 bases and at J to 1 base, leaving 3 bases not matched to a gene. This CDR3 region has 14 residues. Germline CDR1 is SNHLY and CDR2 is FYNNEI. As DNA, the CDR3 is TGTGCCAGCAGAGGACAGGGGTGGAACACTGAAGCTTTCCTT. It codes for CASRGQGWNTEAFL.

At least ten counts were recorded for this clonotype. The V gene is TRBV19, the J gene TRBJ1-4; TRBD1 agrees at 8 bases. Germline values: CDR1 LNHDA, CDR2 SQIVND (reference sequence). The CDR3 contains 15 residues. V dropped 6 bases and J dropped 4; count of bases not matched to a gene: 7. The CDR3 here is CASSEIDRGNEKLFF. The CDR3 nucleotides are TGTGCCAGTAGCGAGATTGACAGGGGTAATGAAAAACTGTTTTTT.

This chain joins TRBV2 and TRBJ2-4; TRBD2 agrees at 7 bases. Trimming took 4 bases from V and 5 from J; bases not matched to a gene: 5. Germline loops: CDR1 SNHLY, CDR2 FYNNEI. The CDR3 is 14 amino acids. CDR3 amino acids: CASSATGGQNIQYF. The CDR3 region has the DNA TGTGCCAGCAGTGCGACGGGAGGACAAAACATTCAGTACTTC.

This clonotype has ten or more counts. The rearrangement uses TRBV6-2 or TRBV6-3 and TRBJ1-6; no definite D call. The CDR3 covers 15 residues. The germline V gene encodes CDR1 MNHEY and CDR2 SVGEGT. The ends were cut back, 0 bases at V and 8 bases at J, with 11 bases in the middle. As DNA, the CDR3 is TGTGCCAGCAGTTACTCGAGCGGAGCCTATTCACCCCTCCACTTT. This encodes CASSYSSGAYSPLHF.

This clonotype was seen a few times. Being one base from a much bigger clone, this may be a read error. CDR3 sequence reads: CASTIYQDFKSYEQYF. CDR3 in DNA: TGTGCCAGCACCATCTACCAGGACTTCAAGTCCTACGAGCAGTACTTC. V and J are TRBV12-3 or TRBV12-4 and TRBJ2-7, with D maybe TRBD2 (5 bases). Trimming pared 7 bases from V and 1 base from J, leaving 20 bases between. The CDR3 runs 16 residues.

This clonotype occurred many times. The chain joins TRBV7-9 to TRBJ2-7; 7 bases are shared with TRBD2. This CDR3 contains 14 residues. The germline V gene has CDR1 SEHNR and CDR2 FQNEAQ (reference sequence). Unmatched junction bases numbered 4, after V lost 2 bases and J lost 3 bases. The CDR3 sequence is CASSLPGGYYEQYF. The CDR3 region has the DNA TGTGCCAGCAGCTTACCGGGGGGATACTACGAGCAGTACTTC. Based on the CDR3 plus reference TRBV7-9 and TRBJ2-7, the full variable domain is DTGVSQNPRHKITKRGQNVTFRCDPISEHNRLYWYRQTLGQGPEFLTYFQNEAQLEKSRLLSDRFSAERPKGSFSTLEIQRTEQGDSAMYLCASSLPGGYYEQYFGPGTRLTVT.

This chain links TRBV20-1 with TRBJ1-1; 9 bases match TRBD1. V was clipped by 5 bases and J by 2 bases; unmatched bases: 9. Per germline, CDR1 DFQATT and CDR2 SNEGSKA (reference sequence). This CDR3 spans 15 amino acids. The CDR3: CSAQFPGQGNTEAFF. For the CDR3, the DNA is TGCAGTGCTCAATTTCCGGGACAGGGAAACACTGAAGCTTTCTTT.

This clonotype was seen a few times. V gene TRBV7-6 combines with J gene TRBJ2-3; the match to TRBD2 covers 9 bases. The V and J ends lost 4 bases and 5 bases, in that order; junction bases with no gene match: 10. The CDR3 loop spans 16 amino acids. Looked up from germline, CDR1 is SGHVS and CDR2 is FNYEAQ. CDR3 DNA sequence: TGTGCCAGCAGCTCCCCCTTAGCGGGAGAAAGAGATACGCAGTATTTT. It specifies CASSSPLAGERDTQYF.

Notes on this clonotype: It may be a read error: a sequence one base away is much more abundant. V usage is TRBV20-1 and J usage is TRBJ2-7; TRBD2 might be the D (6 bases). This CDR3 has 15 residues. Germline V gene sequence: CDR1 DFQATT, CDR2 SNEGSKA (reference sequence). V dropped 0 bases and J dropped 8 bases, with 20 bases sitting between them. The DNA of the CDR3 is TGCAGTGCTAGAGATCTTGGAGCGGGTGGGTACAAGCAGTACTTC. This gives the protein CSARDLGAGGYKQYF.

Ten or more counts support this clonotype. The rearrangement links TRBV7-9 to TRBJ2-1; tentative D call: TRBD2 (5 bases). The germline gives CDR1 SEHNR, CDR2 FQNEAQ (reference sequence). The CDR3 consists of 16 residues. V lost 4 bases, J lost 0 bases, and 13 bases lay in between. The CDR3 DNA reads as TGTGCCAGCAGCTCCGAAGCGGAGAGCTCCTACAATGAGCAGTTCTTC. This sequence encodes CASSSEAESSYNEQFF.

The table lists this clonotype with many counts. One end of the junction is discordant with germline, which a read error may explain. The genes are TRBV5-1 and TRBJ2-1, with TRBD2 identical over 13 bases. The V gene's germline CDR1 is SGHRS and CDR2 YFSETQ. This CDR3 has 15 residues. The CDR3 DNA is TGTGCCAGCAGCCTGGGACTAGCGGGGAACAATGAGCAGTTCTTC. Translating it yields CASSLGLAGNNEQFF.

Many counts were recorded for this clonotype. The CDR3 bases are TGTGCCAGCAGCTTTTACGGGGGATGGGGGGGTGGAGAGACCCAGTACTTC. Translating gives CASSFYGGWGGGETQYF. This chain connects TRBV7-2 to TRBJ2-5, with 7 bases lining up with TRBD2. CDR1 and CDR2 from the germline V gene are SGHTA and FQGNSA. CDR3 length: 17 amino acids. J gave up 4 bases and V 3 bases, and 14 bases lay outside the gene matches.

By share, this clonotype counts as medium-sized. This chain links TRBV20-1 with TRBJ2-3; D gene ambiguous. CDR1 DFQATT and CDR2 SNEGSKA come from the germline V gene (reference sequence). Trimming removed 7 bases at V and 5 bases at J, with 10 bases between. The CDR3 has 11 amino acids. The CDR3 here is CSGALRDTQYF. Here the CDR3 DNA reads TGCAGTGGGGCCCTGAGAGATACGCAGTATTTT.

The rearrangement uses TRBV7-9 and TRBJ1-2, with no clear D. Trimming pared 11 bases from V and 4 bases from J, leaving 11 bases between. The length of the CDR3 is 11 residues. CDR1 SEHNR and CDR2 FQNEAQ come from the germline V gene (reference sequence). The CDR3 coding sequence is TGTGCCGGCACCCCCATCTATGGCTACACCTTC. Translating gives CAGTPIYGYTF.

The V gene is TRBV6-2 or TRBV6-3, the J gene TRBJ2-1, with D perhaps matching TRBD2 (6 bases). V gave up 2 bases and J gave up 11 bases, with 13 bases separating them. This CDR3 has 13 residues. Germline CDR1 is MNHEY and CDR2 is SVGEGT. The CDR3 sequence: CASSYSEAGKQFF. The CDR3, as DNA: TGTGCCAGCAGTTACAGCGAGGCGGGAAAGCAGTTCTTC.

This clonotype was observed a few times. The gene calls are TRBV9 and TRBJ2-1; the D is unclear. This CDR3 comprises 15 residues. Germline V CDR1 and CDR2: SGDLS, YYNGEE. V dropped 0 bases and J dropped 6 bases, with 13 bases sitting between them. CDR3 region: CASSVGHGFGNEQFF. The CDR3 nucleotides are TGTGCCAGCAGCGTAGGACACGGATTCGGCAATGAGCAGTTCTTC.